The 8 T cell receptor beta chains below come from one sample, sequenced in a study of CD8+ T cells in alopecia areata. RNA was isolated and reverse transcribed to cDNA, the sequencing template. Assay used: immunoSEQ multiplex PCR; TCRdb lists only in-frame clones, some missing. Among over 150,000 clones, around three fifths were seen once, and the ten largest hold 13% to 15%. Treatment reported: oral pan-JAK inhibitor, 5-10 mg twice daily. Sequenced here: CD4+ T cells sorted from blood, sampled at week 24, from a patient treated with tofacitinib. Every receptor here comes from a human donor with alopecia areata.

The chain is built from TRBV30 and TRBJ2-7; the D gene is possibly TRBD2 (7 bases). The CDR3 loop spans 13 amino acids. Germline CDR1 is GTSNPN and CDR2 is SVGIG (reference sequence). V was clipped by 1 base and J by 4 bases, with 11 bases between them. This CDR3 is CAWSDGGLYEQYF. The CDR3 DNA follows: TGTGCCTGGAGTGACGGGGGGCTGTACGAGCAGTACTTC.

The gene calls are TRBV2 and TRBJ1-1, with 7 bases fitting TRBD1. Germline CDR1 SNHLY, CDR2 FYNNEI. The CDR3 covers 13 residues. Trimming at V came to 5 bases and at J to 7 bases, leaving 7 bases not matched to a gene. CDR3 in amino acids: CASSRDSYYEAFF. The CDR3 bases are TGTGCCAGCAGTCGGGACAGTTACTATGAAGCTTTCTTT.

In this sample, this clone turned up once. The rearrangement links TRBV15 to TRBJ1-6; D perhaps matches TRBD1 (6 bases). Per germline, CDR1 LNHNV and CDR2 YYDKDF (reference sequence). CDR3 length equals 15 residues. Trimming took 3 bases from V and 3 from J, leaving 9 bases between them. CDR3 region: CATSRGDIYNSPLHF. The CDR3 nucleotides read TGTGCCACCAGCAGGGGGGACATCTATAATTCACCCCTCCACTTT. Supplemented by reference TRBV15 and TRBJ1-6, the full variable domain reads DAMVIQNPRYQVTQFGKPVTLSCSQTLNHNVMYWYQQKSSQAPKLLFHYYDKDFNNEADTPDNFQSRRPNTSFCFLDIRSPGLGDTAMYLCATSRGDIYNSPLHFGNGTRLTVT.

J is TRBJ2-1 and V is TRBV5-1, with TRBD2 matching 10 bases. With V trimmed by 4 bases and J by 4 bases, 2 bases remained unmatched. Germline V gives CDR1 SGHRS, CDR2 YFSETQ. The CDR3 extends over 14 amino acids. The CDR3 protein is CASSLLAGYNEQFF. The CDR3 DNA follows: TGCGCCAGCAGCCTACTAGCGGGGTACAATGAGCAGTTCTTC.

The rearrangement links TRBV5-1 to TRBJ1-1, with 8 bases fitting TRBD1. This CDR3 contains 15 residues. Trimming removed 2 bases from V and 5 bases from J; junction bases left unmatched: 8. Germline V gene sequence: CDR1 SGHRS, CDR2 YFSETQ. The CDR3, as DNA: TGCGCCAGCAGCTTCCAGGGGGCGAGTCATACTGAAGCTTTCTTT. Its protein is CASSFQGASHTEAFF.

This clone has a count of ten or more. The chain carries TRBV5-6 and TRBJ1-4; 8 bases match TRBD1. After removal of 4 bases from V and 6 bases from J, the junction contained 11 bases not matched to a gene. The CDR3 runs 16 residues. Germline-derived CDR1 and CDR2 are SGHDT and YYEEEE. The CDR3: CASSPFGEGQDEKLFF. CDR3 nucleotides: TGTGCCAGCAGCCCGTTTGGTGAGGGACAGGATGAAAAACTGTTTTTT.

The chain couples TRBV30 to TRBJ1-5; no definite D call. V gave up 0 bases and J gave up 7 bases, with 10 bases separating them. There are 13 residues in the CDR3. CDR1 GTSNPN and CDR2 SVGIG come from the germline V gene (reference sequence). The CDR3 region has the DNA TGTGCCTGGAGTGTACGGACGGGACAGCCCCAGCATTTT. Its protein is CAWSVRTGQPQHF.

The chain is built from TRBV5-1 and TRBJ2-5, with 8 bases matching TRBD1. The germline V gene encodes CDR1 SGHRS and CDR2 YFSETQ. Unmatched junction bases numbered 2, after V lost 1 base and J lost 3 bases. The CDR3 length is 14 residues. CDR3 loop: CASSLPQGEETQYF. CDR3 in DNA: TGCGCCAGCAGCTTGCCACAGGGGGAAGAGACCCAGTACTTC.